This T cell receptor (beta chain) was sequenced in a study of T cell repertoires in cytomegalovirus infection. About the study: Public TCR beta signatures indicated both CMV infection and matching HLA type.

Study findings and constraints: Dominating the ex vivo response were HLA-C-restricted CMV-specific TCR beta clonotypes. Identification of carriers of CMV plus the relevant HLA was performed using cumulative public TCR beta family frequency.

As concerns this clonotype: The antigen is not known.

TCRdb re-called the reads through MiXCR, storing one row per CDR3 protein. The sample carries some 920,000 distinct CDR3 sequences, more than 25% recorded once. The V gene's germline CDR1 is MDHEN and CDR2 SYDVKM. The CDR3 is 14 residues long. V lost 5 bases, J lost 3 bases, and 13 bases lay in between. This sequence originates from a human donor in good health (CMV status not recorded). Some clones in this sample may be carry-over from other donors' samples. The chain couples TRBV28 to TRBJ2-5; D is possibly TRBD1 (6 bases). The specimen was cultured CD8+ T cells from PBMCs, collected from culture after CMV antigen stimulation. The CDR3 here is CASSQRDTEETQYF. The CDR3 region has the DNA TGTGCCAGCAGTCAACGGGACACAGAAGAGACCCAGTACTTC. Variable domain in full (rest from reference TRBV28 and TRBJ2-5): DVKVTQSSRYLVKRTGEKVFLECVQDMDHENMFWYRQDPGLGLRLIYFSYDVKMKEKGDIPEGYSVSREKKERFSLILESASTNQTSMYLCASSQRDTEETQYFGPGTRLLVL.